The 18 T cell receptor beta chains below were found in one sample sequenced in a study of CD8 T cells in ankylosing spondylitis. TCRdb reprocessed the 5' RACE reads with MiXCR, giving one entry per CDR3 protein. The sample consists of some 30,000 distinct CDR3 sequences, approximately 15% of them appearing once. Sequencing was carried out using blood. The origin of the receptors is a male donor with ankylosing spondylitis or in good health (not recorded which).

This clonotype was seen many times. J is TRBJ2-3 and V is TRBV12-3 or TRBV12-4, with TRBD1 matching over 7 bases. CDR3 size: 17 residues. Trimming at V came to 3 bases and at J to 1 base, leaving 10 bases not matched to a gene. In DNA, the CDR3 is TGTGCCAGCAGTTTCTTCCTACTGACAGGGCGCACAGATACGCAGTATTTT. It specifies CASSFFLLTGRTDTQYF.

The chain links TRBV4-2 to TRBJ2-3, with D unresolved. The V gene's germline CDR1 is LGHNA and CDR2 YNFKEQ. Trimming shortened V by 0 bases and J by 2 bases, and 9 bases separated the two germline ends. This CDR3 is built from 15 residues. CDR3 protein: CASSQDGRPTDTQYF. In DNA form, the CDR3 reads TGTGCCAGCAGCCAAGACGGCCGACCCACAGATACGCAGTATTTT.

The chain carries TRBV5-1 and TRBJ2-1; TRBD2 is a possible D gene (5 bases). CDR1 and CDR2 from the germline V gene are SGHRS and YFSETQ. V was pared by 5 bases and J by 0 bases, with 15 bases between. This CDR3 is 16 amino acids long. CDR3 in DNA: TGCGCCAGCAGATTGTTCGGGATCAGCTCCTACAATGAGCAGTTCTTC. Amino acid sequence: CASRLFGISSYNEQFF.

The chain combines TRBV29-1 with TRBJ2-7, with 8 nucleotides matching TRBD1. The CDR3 loop spans 13 amino acids. The germline V gene has CDR1 SQVTM and CDR2 ANQGSEA. V lost 6 bases and J lost 9; bases outside the gene matches: 13. As DNA, the CDR3 is TGCAGCGTCCCCTCAGGGGGCGCCGGTGGGCAGTACTTC. Protein product: CSVPSGGAGGQYF.

This clonotype turned up a few times. In DNA form, the CDR3 reads TGCGCCAGCAGCCAAGATACGGGTCTCCCTTACAATGAGCAGTTCTTC. Protein product: CASSQDTGLPYNEQFF. The V call is TRBV4-3, the J call TRBJ2-1; D not certain. The germline gives CDR1 LGHNA, CDR2 YSLEER. The CDR3 is 16 amino acids. V dropped 0 bases and J dropped 4 bases, with 13 bases sitting between them.

This chain joins TRBV7-2 and TRBJ1-4; perhaps TRBD1 as D (5 bases). The CDR3 contains 15 residues. Germline assignment: CDR1 SGHTA and CDR2 FQGNSA. V was clipped by 5 bases and J by 7 bases, with 17 bases between them. The chain's CDR3 is CASSPAWGGGEKLFF. CDR3 bases: TGTGCCAGCAGCCCTGCTTGGGGCGGGGGTGAAAAACTGTTTTTT.

A few counts support this clonotype. The chain has TRBV6-2 or TRBV6-3 and TRBJ1-1; possible D gene TRBD1, 5 bases. With 4 bases removed from V and 5 bases from J, the gap between germline ends came to 17 bases. CDR1 and CDR2 (germline): MNHEY, SVGEGT. The length of the CDR3 is 15 residues. In DNA form, the CDR3 reads TGTGCCAGCAGTTCCTGGGGAGGAGGGGATACTGAAGCTTTCTTT. Its protein is CASSSWGGGDTEAFF.

This clonotype turned up a few times. The chain links TRBV28 to TRBJ2-1; D is tentatively TRBD1 or TRBD2 (5 bases each). Germline V gene lookup returns CDR1 MDHEN and CDR2 SYDVKM. The CDR3 has 14 residues. V dropped 3 bases and J dropped 9 bases, with 15 bases sitting between them. CDR3 loop: CASSFEEGRGEQFF. CDR3 in DNA: TGTGCCAGCAGTTTCGAAGAGGGAAGGGGTGAGCAGTTCTTC. Looking up the rest from reference TRBV28 and TRBJ2-1 gives the full variable domain: DVKVTQSSRYLVKRTGEKVFLECVQDMDHENMFWYRQDPGLGLRLIYFSYDVKMKEKGDIPEGYSVSREKKERFSLILESASTNQTSMYLCASSFEEGRGEQFFGPGTRLTVL.

V and J are TRBV29-1 and TRBJ1-1; D is ambiguous. CDR1 SQVTM and CDR2 ANQGSEA come from the germline V gene. The CDR3 is 11 amino acids. With 7 bases removed from V and 6 bases from J, the gap between germline ends came to 12 bases. The CDR3 protein is CSAWFVSEAFF. CDR3 nucleotides: TGCAGCGCGTGGTTCGTCTCTGAAGCTTTCTTT.

This clonotype was picked up a small number of times. The gene calls are TRBV12-3 or TRBV12-4 and TRBJ1-6, with D uncertain. This CDR3 has 12 residues. The V gene lost 3 bases and the J gene lost 7 bases, with 4 bases spanning the gap. The CDR3 coding sequence is TGTGCCAGCAGTTTGGAGAATTCACCCCTCCACTTT. It yields the protein CASSLENSPLHF.

The chain joins TRBV6-2 or TRBV6-3 to TRBJ2-2; possible D gene TRBD2, 6 bases. This CDR3 region has 14 residues. V shed 4 bases and J shed 6 bases, with 12 bases lying between them. Germline loops: CDR1 MNHEY, CDR2 SVGEGT. CDR3 loop: CASSFRGGAGELFF. CDR3 sequence (DNA): TGTGCCAGCAGTTTTCGGGGAGGCGCCGGGGAGCTGTTTTTT.

This clonotype was counted between two and nine times. The V call is TRBV12-3 or TRBV12-4, the J call TRBJ2-6, with no clear D. The CDR3 contains 15 residues. Trimming removed 6 bases at V and 0 bases at J, with 9 bases between. CDR3 protein: CASSPWSSGANVLTF. CDR3 in DNA: TGTGCCAGCAGCCCCTGGAGCTCTGGGGCCAACGTCCTGACTTTC.

CDR3 loop: CSATRETQYF. The CDR3 bases are TGCAGTGCCACCAGAGAGACCCAGTACTTC. The genes are TRBV20-1 and TRBJ2-5; D unresolved. The CDR3 is 10 amino acids. V lost 6 bases to trimming and J lost 4 bases, with 6 bases between them. Germline V gene lookup returns CDR1 DFQATT and CDR2 SNEGSKA (reference sequence).

The chain is built from TRBV19 and TRBJ1-1, with 8 bases fitting TRBD1. V lost 7 bases, J lost 1 base, and 8 bases stayed unmatched. Germline-derived CDR1 and CDR2 are LNHDA and SQIVND (reference sequence). The CDR3 has 15 amino acids. CDR3 in amino acids: CASIPTGAANTEAFF. DNA for the CDR3: TGTGCCAGTATCCCGACAGGGGCCGCGAACACTGAAGCTTTCTTT.

This clonotype was found a few times. This rearrangement joins TRBV6-1 to TRBJ2-1; D perhaps matches TRBD1 (6 bases). Trimming removed 4 bases at V and 3 bases at J, with 7 bases between. The CDR3 covers 13 residues. CDR1 is MNHNS, CDR2 SASEGT, per germline. The CDR3 nucleotides read TGTGCCAGCAGTGGGACAGACTACAATGAGCAGTTCTTC. It encodes CASSGTDYNEQFF.

This clonotype was seen a few times. This chain uses TRBV28 with TRBJ2-3; 11 bases line up with TRBD2. The V gene's germline CDR1 is MDHEN and CDR2 SYDVKM. The CDR3 is 16 residues long. Germline trimming cut 4 bases from V and 2 bases from J; bases unmatched to any gene: 5. The CDR3 is CASSSTSGGNTDTQYF. In DNA, the CDR3 is TGTGCCAGCAGTTCCACTAGCGGGGGAAACACAGATACGCAGTATTTT.

The chain combines TRBV5-5 with TRBJ2-3; 11 nucleotides align to TRBD1. The J segment lost 3 bases and the V segment lost 4 bases, leaving 10 bases of the junction unmatched. In germline, CDR1 is SGHKS, CDR2 YYEKEE (reference sequence). The CDR3 consists of 17 residues. The CDR3 is CASSVGTGGKRTDTQYF. The CDR3 DNA reads TGTGCCAGCAGCGTCGGGACAGGGGGGAAGAGAACAGATACGCAGTATTTT.

This clonotype occurred a few times. The V and J genes are TRBV28 and TRBJ2-2; TRBD1 is a possible D gene (6 bases). CDR1 MDHEN and CDR2 SYDVKM come from the germline V gene. Trimming pared 6 bases from V and 5 bases from J, leaving 7 bases between. This CDR3 spans 12 amino acids. The DNA for the CDR3 is TGTGCCAGCAGACAGGGAACCGGGGAGCTGTTTTTT. Protein sequence: CASRQGTGELFF.